Listed here are 16 T cell receptor beta chains from one sample, sequenced in a study of blood T cell repertoires in COVID-19. This table comes from immunoSEQ multiplex PCR, and its TCRdb copy is limited to in-frame clones, with some not included. The data hold about 270,000 clones, with more than 80% observed a single time. The material sequenced was PBMCs or T cells enriched from blood (not recorded which). Receptors originate from a young woman who had recovered from COVID-19.

V usage is TRBV21-1 and J usage is TRBJ1-6; TRBD1 is the table's D call, not checked against the DNA. TRBV21-1 is flagged as a pseudogene. The CDR3 totals 16 residues. DNA of the CDR3: TGTGCCAGCAGCAAATTGGGGCAGGGGACTAATTCACCCCTCCACTTT. Translated: CASSKLGQGTNSPLHF.

The rearrangement joins TRBV19 to TRBJ1-5; TRBD1 aligns across 9 bases. Germline trimming cut 5 bases from V and 3 bases from J; bases unmatched to any gene: 5. The germline V gene encodes CDR1 LNHDA and CDR2 SQIVND (reference sequence). CDR3 length: 15 residues. CDR3 amino acids: CASSPGQGNNQPQHF. The DNA for the CDR3 is TGTGCCAGTAGTCCTGGACAGGGGAACAATCAGCCCCAGCATTTT.

The gene calls are TRBV6-5 and TRBJ2-5; 12 nucleotides match TRBD2. Germline values: CDR1 MNHEY, CDR2 SVGAGI. Trimming took 4 bases from V and 5 from J; bases not matched to a gene: 5. CDR3 length: 15 residues. The CDR3 nucleotides read TGTGCCAGCAGTTCCGGGACTAGCGGGTGGGAGACCCAGTACTTC. It translates to CASSSGTSGWETQYF.

There are a few counts of this clone. The gene calls are TRBV7-2 and TRBJ2-7; TRBD1 agrees at 11 bases. The germline gives CDR1 SGHTA, CDR2 FQGNSA. The CDR3 loop spans 15 amino acids. The trim removed 5 bases at V and 6 bases at J, leaving 9 bases unmatched. In DNA form, the CDR3 reads TGTGCCAGCAGCGTACGGACAGGGGGCTCTGGCGAGCAGTACTTC. Translating it yields CASSVRTGGSGEQYF. Full variable domain (remainder filled in from reference TRBV7-2 and TRBJ2-7): GAGVSQSPSNKVTEKGKDVELRCDPISGHTALYWYRQSLGQGLEFLIYFQGNSAPDKSGLPSDRFSAERTGGSVSTLTIQRTQQEDSAVYLCASSVRTGGSGEQYFGPGTRLTVT.

The V and J genes are TRBV15 and TRBJ1-2; D is perhaps TRBD1 (6 bases). V shed 1 base and J shed 3 bases, with 21 bases lying between them. From germline, CDR1 is LNHNV and CDR2 YYDKDF (reference sequence). The CDR3 contains 18 residues. The CDR3 sequence is CATSRVPSGGQRYYGYTF. In nucleotides, the CDR3 is TGTGCCACCAGCAGAGTGCCTTCGGGAGGACAGAGATACTATGGCTACACCTTC.

J is TRBJ2-3 and V is TRBV5-4; 9 nucleotides match TRBD2. The CDR3 has 18 amino acids. The V and J ends lost 4 bases and 6 bases, in that order; junction bases with no gene match: 18. Germline V lookup: CDR1 SGHNT, CDR2 YYREEE (reference sequence). The DNA for the CDR3 is TGTGCCAGCAGCCCCGGAGTAGCGGGGGCCCACCCAATTGATACGCAGTATTTT. Its translation: CASSPGVAGAHPIDTQYF.

The chain is built from TRBV2 and TRBJ1-4; D is uncertain. The CDR3 is 13 residues long. Per germline, CDR1 SNHLY and CDR2 FYNNEI. Trimming pared 6 bases from V and 5 bases from J, leaving 10 bases between. Here the CDR3 reads CASSRDLNEKLFF. CDR3 bases: TGTGCCAGCAGCAGAGACTTAAATGAAAAACTGTTTTTT.

J is TRBJ1-1 and V is TRBV7-9; D is ambiguous. There are 13 residues in the CDR3. Trimming shortened V by 6 bases and J by 0 bases, and 8 bases separated the two germline ends. Germline V lookup: CDR1 SEHNR, CDR2 FQNEAQ (reference sequence). The CDR3 DNA sequence: TGTGCCAGCAGAGTGGAGATGAACACTGAAGCTTTCTTT. Residues: CASRVEMNTEAFF.

The J gene is TRBJ2-7, the V gene TRBV10-2; possibly TRBD2 for D (5 bases). Germline V gene lookup returns CDR1 WSHSY and CDR2 SAAADI. This CDR3 is built from 13 residues. Trimming took off 4 bases at V and 3 bases at J, with 10 bases between the two ends. CDR3 in amino acids: CASSANGVYEQYF. The CDR3 DNA reads TGCGCCAGCAGTGCGAACGGGGTCTACGAGCAGTACTTC.

This chain uses TRBV24-1 with TRBJ2-1; maybe TRBD1 (8 bases). From germline, CDR1 is KGHDR and CDR2 SFDVKD. The CDR3 extends over 18 amino acids. Trimming took 3 bases from V and 1 from J, leaving 18 bases between them. CDR3 bases: TGTGCCACCAGTGATCCCGGGGGGAGGACAGGGTCCTACAATGAGCAGTTCTTC. It encodes CATSDPGGRTGSYNEQFF.

The chain carries TRBV13 and TRBJ1-2; TRBD1 might be the D (6 bases). Trimming pared 0 bases from V and 3 bases from J, leaving 8 bases between. CDR1 and CDR2 (germline): PRHDT, FYEKMQ (reference sequence). CDR3 length: 14 amino acids. The chain's CDR3 is CASSLGRGDYGYTF. The CDR3 DNA reads TGTGCCAGCAGCTTAGGCAGGGGAGACTATGGCTACACCTTC.

The chain employs TRBV11-1 and TRBJ2-2; TRBD2 matches at 9 bases. This CDR3 contains 18 residues. With 0 bases clipped from V and 3 bases from J, the junction kept 8 bases outside the gene matches. Germline V gene data show CDR1 as SGHAT and CDR2 as FQDESV (reference sequence). The DNA for the CDR3 is TGTGCCAGCAGCTTAGCTATTAGCGGGGGATGGGACACCGGGGAGCTGTTTTTT. As protein: CASSLAISGGWDTGELFF.

The rearrangement joins TRBV7-9 to TRBJ1-1; D is unclear. CDR1 is SEHNR, CDR2 FQNEAQ, per germline (reference sequence). CDR3 size: 15 residues. Deletions cut 4 bases from V and 1 base from J, with 13 bases between. CDR3 loop: CASSSGSQRNTEAFF. The CDR3 nucleotides read TGTGCCAGCAGCTCCGGGTCTCAAAGGAACACTGAAGCTTTCTTT.

The chain uses TRBV3-1 (or the pseudogene TRBV3-2) and TRBJ1-5; D not certain. This CDR3 spans 14 amino acids. V lost 3 bases, J lost 5 bases, and 11 bases lay in between. Looked up from germline, CDR1 is LGHDT and CDR2 is YNNKEL (reference sequence). CDR3 residues: CASSHRHSYQPQHF. DNA for the CDR3: TGTGCCAGCAGCCATAGACATTCTTATCAGCCCCAGCATTTT.

The chain is built from TRBV6-1 and TRBJ2-7, with D uncertain. Germline CDR1 reads MNHNS; CDR2 reads SASEGT. The CDR3 totals 13 residues. V dropped 2 bases and J dropped 3 bases, with 8 bases sitting between them. The chain's CDR3 is CASSENKYYEQYF. The DNA for the CDR3 is TGTGCCAGCAGTGAAAACAAATACTACGAGCAGTACTTC.

The chain couples TRBV3-1 (or the pseudogene TRBV3-2) to TRBJ2-5, with 8 bases matching TRBD2. CDR1 and CDR2 (germline): LGHDT, YNNKEL (reference sequence). The junction had 10 bases not matched to a gene; V was cut back by 0 bases and J by 1 base. The CDR3 extends over 18 amino acids. CDR3 region: CASSQDLGRGVLQETQYF. CDR3 DNA: TGTGCCAGCAGCCAAGATCTCGGGCGGGGGGTCCTCCAAGAGACCCAGTACTTC.